The 19 T cell receptor beta chains below all came from one sample that was sequenced in a study of spatial heterogeneity in lung cancer. TCRdb independently ran MiXCR on the 5' RACE reads; one entry per CDR3 protein. This table has some 28,000 distinct CDR3 sequences, around 8.4% appearing once. Time point defined: sample taken at primary tumor resection. Unsorted samples of tumor, nontumor lung or frozen PBMC had their whole RNA sequenced. The sample consisted of PBMCs, taken at surgery. These receptors were taken from a female donor with early-stage non-small cell lung cancer.

The rearrangement links TRBV20-1 to TRBJ2-5; D possibly corresponds to TRBD2 (7 bases). V was pared by 8 bases and J by 1 base, with 26 bases between. The CDR3 covers 17 residues. CDR1 and CDR2 (germline): DFQATT, SNEGSKA (reference sequence). CDR3 DNA sequence: TGCAGTCCCAGGGGAGGGTTAGAGCAGGGCAGCCAAGAGACCCAGTACTTC. This codes for CSPRGGLEQGSQETQYF.

In this sample, this clonotype turned up many times. J is TRBJ2-2 and V is TRBV7-9, with 12 bases lining up with TRBD2. V dropped 6 bases and J dropped 1; count of bases not matched to a gene: 9. Germline CDR1 is SEHNR and CDR2 is FQNEAQ (reference sequence). The CDR3 extends over 18 amino acids. This CDR3 is CASRPTGTSGLNTGELFF. CDR3 DNA sequence: TGTGCCAGCAGGCCTACCGGGACTAGCGGGCTGAACACCGGGGAGCTGTTTTTT.

This clonotype showed up many times. The V gene is TRBV18, the J gene TRBJ2-3; 12 bases are shared with TRBD2. Germline CDR1 KGHSH, CDR2 LQKENI. The CDR3 is 15 residues long. Trimming at V came to 5 bases and at J to 4 bases, leaving 4 bases not matched to a gene. This CDR3 is CASSSTSGRADTQYF. DNA of the CDR3: TGTGCCAGCTCATCGACTAGCGGGAGAGCAGATACGCAGTATTTT.

This clonotype has ten or more counts. The V gene is TRBV12-3 or TRBV12-4, the J gene TRBJ2-1; 14 positions match TRBD2. The CDR3 has 16 residues. J was trimmed by 7 bases and V by 6 bases; bases with no gene match: 8. In DNA form, the CDR3 reads TGTGCCAGCAGACCAATCGGGACTAGCGGGAGAAATGAGCAGTTCTTC. Protein: CASRPIGTSGRNEQFF.

This clonotype showed up just a few times. The chain carries TRBV20-1 and TRBJ2-7; D is undetermined. CDR3 length equals 15 residues. Germline V gives CDR1 DFQATT, CDR2 SNEGSKA (reference sequence). The V gene lost 1 base and the J gene lost 0 bases, with 13 bases spanning the gap. As DNA, the CDR3 is TGCAGTGCTAGAGGCCGGTCCTGGAGCTCCTACGAGCAGTACTTC. The encoded protein is CSARGRSWSSYEQYF.

The chain uses TRBV10-3 and TRBJ2-3; D may be TRBD1 or TRBD2 (5 bases each). From germline, CDR1 is ENHRY and CDR2 SYGVKD. The V end lost 4 bases, the J end lost 4 bases, and 9 bases lay between the germline ends. The CDR3 is made up of 13 amino acids. The CDR3 bases are TGTGCCATCAGTGGAGGGGAAGCAGATACGCAGTATTTT. Translating it yields CAISGGEADTQYF.

This clonotype has a handful of counts. The V gene is TRBV7-9, the J gene TRBJ1-4, with no clear D. Trimming removed 1 base from V and 0 bases from J, with 12 bases in between. Germline lookup yields CDR1 SEHNR and CDR2 FQNEAQ (reference sequence). This CDR3 is 17 amino acids long. CDR3 in DNA: TGTGCCAGCAGCTTAGTTAACAGCTTTGCAACTAATGAAAAACTGTTTTTT. Amino acid sequence: CASSLVNSFATNEKLFF.

In its sample, this clonotype was seen many times. Here the CDR3 reads CASSGLTGATNEKLFF. In DNA form, the CDR3 reads TGTGCCAGCAGCGGGCTTACAGGGGCAACTAATGAAAAACTGTTTTTT. The V gene is TRBV9, the J gene TRBJ1-4; TRBD1 agrees at 7 bases. V shed 3 bases, J shed 0 bases, and the junction held 5 bases outside the gene matches. CDR3 length: 16 residues. Germline CDR1 reads SGDLS; CDR2 reads YYNGEE.

The chain is built from TRBV27 and TRBJ1-5; D remains unclear. The CDR3 length is 13 residues. In germline, CDR1 is MNHEY, CDR2 SMNVEV (reference sequence). V was shortened by 4 bases and J by 0 bases, with 4 bases between the two germline ends. The CDR3 protein is CASSSGSNQPQHF. The CDR3 DNA reads TGTGCCAGCAGTTCCGGTAGCAATCAGCCCCAGCATTTT.

The sample holds many counts of this clonotype. V usage is TRBV7-2 and J usage is TRBJ2-2, with 10 positions matching TRBD2. With V trimmed by 5 bases and J by 6 bases, 9 bases remained unmatched. Per the germline V gene, CDR1 is SGHTA and CDR2 is FQGNSA. CDR3 length: 16 residues. The CDR3 reads CASSQAPSGSPGELFF. The CDR3 DNA is TGTGCCAGCAGCCAAGCGCCTAGCGGGAGTCCCGGGGAGCTGTTTTTT.

This clonotype appeared many times. The chain has TRBV27 and TRBJ2-1, with 9 bases aligning to TRBD1. The CDR3 covers 16 residues. Germline-derived CDR1 and CDR2 are MNHEY and SMNVEV (reference sequence). Trimming at V came to 5 bases and at J to 5 bases, leaving 10 bases not matched to a gene. The CDR3 sequence: CASSAAGTGQNNEQFF. Written as DNA, the CDR3 is TGTGCCAGCAGTGCCGCCGGGACAGGGCAGAACAATGAGCAGTTCTTC.

This clonotype was recorded at least ten times. V is TRBV5-1 and J is TRBJ2-6; D gene ambiguous. This CDR3 is 18 amino acids long. V gave up 3 bases and J gave up 0 bases, with 16 bases separating them. Germline V gives CDR1 SGHRS, CDR2 YFSETQ. The DNA of the CDR3 is TGCGCCAGCAGCTCCCCGGGCCAATCATCCTCTGGGGCCAACGTCCTGACTTTC. This translates into CASSSPGQSSSGANVLTF.

This clonotype was recorded once. The rearrangement links TRBV4-3 to TRBJ1-1; D possibly corresponds to TRBD1 (6 bases). The CDR3 has 19 amino acids. Germline values: CDR1 LGHNA, CDR2 YSLEER. Trimming shortened V by 1 base and J by 0 bases, and 21 bases separated the two germline ends. The CDR3 DNA is TGCGCCAGCAGCCAAGGAAAGCGAGGGGGAATTATGATGAACACTGAAGCTTTCTTT. Protein product: CASSQGKRGGIMMNTEAFF.

This clonotype was counted many times. V is TRBV5-1 and J is TRBJ2-3, with a possible D match to TRBD1 (6 bases). CDR1 and CDR2 (germline): SGHRS, YFSETQ. The CDR3 totals 16 residues. V was shortened by 0 bases and J by 6 bases, with 17 bases between the two germline ends. CDR3: CASSLGHRDIGDTQYF. The CDR3, as DNA: TGCGCCAGCAGCTTGGGCCACCGGGACATCGGGGATACGCAGTATTTT.

This clonotype was picked up many times. The chain combines TRBV7-3 with TRBJ2-2; D is perhaps TRBD2 (5 bases). The V gene lost 5 bases and the J gene lost 2 bases, with 12 bases spanning the gap. Germline V gene lookup returns CDR1 SGHTA and CDR2 FQGTGA. The length of the CDR3 is 15 residues. CDR3 DNA: TGTGCCAGCAGCCCTTGGACTGGCAACACCGGGGAGCTGTTTTTT. This gives the protein CASSPWTGNTGELFF.

This clonotype was counted a few times. The chain carries TRBV7-9 and TRBJ2-1; 13 nucleotides line up with TRBD2. The germline CDR1 and CDR2 sequences are SEHNR and FQNEAQ (reference sequence). With V trimmed by 5 bases and J by 5 bases, 6 bases remained unmatched. The CDR3 sequence is 16 residues long. Here the CDR3 reads CASSRRTSGSDNEQFF. CDR3 DNA sequence: TGTGCCAGCAGCCGAAGGACTAGCGGGAGCGACAATGAGCAGTTCTTC.

CDR3 coding DNA: TGTGCCAGCAGTTTAGGGACCATCCGACGTCCCCTCTATGGCTACACCTTC. Its translation: CASSLGTIRRPLYGYTF. This chain connects TRBV28 to TRBJ1-2; weak D call: TRBD1 (5 bases). The CDR3 covers 17 residues. In germline, CDR1 is MDHEN, CDR2 SYDVKM. Trimming removed 2 bases from V and 4 bases from J, with 20 bases in between.

This clonotype has at least ten counts. This rearrangement joins TRBV6-5 to TRBJ2-3; 8 nucleotides match TRBD1. The CDR3 loop spans 13 amino acids. The J segment lost 2 bases and the V segment lost 9 bases, leaving 4 bases of the junction unmatched. Germline V gene sequence: CDR1 MNHEY, CDR2 SVGAGI. Here the CDR3 DNA reads TGTGCCAGTGGGGACAGGTTCACAGATACGCAGTATTTT. Translation: CASGDRFTDTQYF.

This clonotype was recorded many times. This chain links TRBV18 with TRBJ2-4; D is undetermined. Trimming pared 3 bases from V and 1 base from J, leaving 10 bases between. CDR3 length: 15 residues. Looked up from germline, CDR1 is KGHSH and CDR2 is LQKENI. CDR3 in amino acids: CASSPIQDAKNIQYF. The CDR3 DNA is TGTGCCAGCTCACCTATTCAGGATGCCAAAAACATTCAGTACTTC.